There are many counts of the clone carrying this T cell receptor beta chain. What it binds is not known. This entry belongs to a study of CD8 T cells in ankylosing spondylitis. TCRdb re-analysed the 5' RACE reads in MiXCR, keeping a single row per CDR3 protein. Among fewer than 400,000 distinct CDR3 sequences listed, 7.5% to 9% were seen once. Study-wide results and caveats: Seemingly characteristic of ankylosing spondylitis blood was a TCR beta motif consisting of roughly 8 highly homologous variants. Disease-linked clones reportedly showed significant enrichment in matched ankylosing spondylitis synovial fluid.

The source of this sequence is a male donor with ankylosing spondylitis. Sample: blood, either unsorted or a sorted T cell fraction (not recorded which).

The CDR3 is CASSPQTRIGTQYF. CDR3 nucleotide sequence: TGTGCCAGCAGCCCTCAGACTAGAATTGGGACCCAGTACTTC. The chain carries TRBV12-3 or TRBV12-4 and TRBJ2-5; possibly TRBD2 for D (6 bases). This CDR3 has 14 amino acids. V lost 6 bases to trimming and J lost 7 bases, with 18 bases between them.